These 11 T cell receptor beta chains came from one sample sequenced in a study of T cell responses to AZD1222 COVID-19 vaccine. Here immunoSEQ multiplex PCR was the method, and the copy in TCRdb shows in-frame clones only, minus some. This sample has about 120,000 clones, with roughly 88% found just once. The sample consisted of peripheral blood, taken on day 0 of AZD1222 vaccination. These TCRs come from an adult in good health.

The chain couples TRBV4-1 to TRBJ1-6; no clear D gene. V was clipped by 0 bases and J by 10 bases, with 13 bases between them. The CDR3 has 15 residues. Germline V CDR1 and CDR2: MGHRA, YSYEKL. This CDR3 reads CASSQDRRGISPLHF. The CDR3 region has the DNA TGCGCCAGCAGCCAAGATAGGCGCGGGATCTCACCCCTCCACTTT.

The rearrangement uses TRBV27 and TRBJ2-7, with 7 positions matching TRBD1. The germline CDR1 and CDR2 sequences are MNHEY and SMNVEV (reference sequence). CDR3 length: 15 residues. Germline trimming cut 4 bases from V and 7 bases from J; bases unmatched to any gene: 13. The CDR3 reads CASSSLGTALGEQYF. Here the CDR3 DNA reads TGTGCCAGCAGTTCCCTCGGGACAGCGTTAGGGGAGCAGTACTTC.

The chain links TRBV4-1 to TRBJ1-5; no firm D call. Germline CDR1 reads MGHRA; CDR2 reads YSYEKL. The CDR3 sequence is 15 residues long. The ends were cut back, 1 base at V and 0 bases at J, with 7 bases in the middle. CDR3 residues: CASSQGDGSNQPQHF. CDR3 bases: TGCGCCAGCAGCCAAGGAGACGGTAGCAATCAGCCCCAGCATTTT.

The rearrangement joins TRBV27 to TRBJ2-3; D is perhaps TRBD1 or TRBD2 (5 bases each). The CDR3 length is 14 residues. Trimming left V 5 bases short and J 3 bases short, with 12 bases between. CDR1 and CDR2 from the germline V gene are MNHEY and SMNVEV (reference sequence). The CDR3 DNA sequence: TGTGCCAGCAGTCGGGACCGGGCGACAGATACGCAGTATTTT. This translates into CASSRDRATDTQYF.

The chain combines TRBV7-9 with TRBJ2-3, with a weak D call TRBD1 (5 bases). The CDR3 runs to 17 residues. The V end lost 3 bases, the J end lost 3 bases, and 19 bases lay between the germline ends. Germline V gene sequence: CDR1 SEHNR, CDR2 FQNEAQ (reference sequence). CDR3 protein: CASSFQGLGYFTDTQYF. CDR3 in DNA: TGTGCCAGCAGCTTTCAGGGTTTGGGGTATTTTACAGATACGCAGTATTTT.

The CDR3 here is CASSVEGLNTEAFF. The DNA of the CDR3 is TGTGCCAGCAGCGTAGAAGGGCTTAACACTGAAGCTTTCTTT. The rearrangement links TRBV9 to TRBJ1-1; D ambiguous. V was trimmed by 0 bases and J by 2 bases, leaving 8 bases between them. CDR1 and CDR2 from the germline V gene are SGDLS and YYNGEE. CDR3 length: 14 residues.

The CDR3 DNA sequence: TGTGCCAGCAGCGCCCTGACAGGGGGCGGGGGCTATGGCTACACCTTC. Translated: CASSALTGGGGYGYTF. The chain combines TRBV9 with TRBJ1-2; 10 bases match TRBD1. This CDR3 region has 16 residues. Germline trimming cut 3 bases from V and 4 bases from J; bases unmatched to any gene: 9. The germline V gene encodes CDR1 SGDLS and CDR2 YYNGEE. Full variable domain (rest looked up from reference TRBV9 and TRBJ1-2): DSGVTQTPKHLITATGQRVTLRCSPRSGDLSVYWYQQSLDQGLQFLIQYYNGEERAKGNILERFSAQQFPDLHSELNLSSLELGDSALYFCASSALTGGGGYGYTFGSGTRLTVV.

V is TRBV7-2 and J is TRBJ2-7; no clear D gene. The CDR3 extends over 14 amino acids. V lost 1 base to trimming and J lost 8 bases, with 15 bases between them. Germline V gives CDR1 SGHTA, CDR2 FQGNSA. The CDR3 protein is CASSLGHTLYQQYF. CDR3 sequence (DNA): TGTGCCAGCAGCTTAGGCCATACCCTATACCAGCAGTACTTC.

The gene calls are TRBV6-5 and TRBJ1-1; 8 bases are shared with TRBD1. V lost 6 bases and J lost 5; bases outside the gene matches: 8. CDR1 MNHEY and CDR2 SVGAGI come from the germline V gene. This CDR3 region has 14 residues. CDR3 amino acids: CASRETGARTEAFF. CDR3 bases: TGTGCCAGCAGGGAGACAGGGGCGAGGACTGAAGCTTTCTTT.

This chain connects TRBV5-1 to TRBJ2-1; no reliable D call. Germline-derived CDR1 and CDR2 are SGHRS and YFSETQ. This CDR3 is built from 16 residues. Trimming took off 0 bases at V and 0 bases at J, with 10 bases between the two ends. The CDR3 nucleotides are TGCGCCAGCAGCTTGGGGCTTTCGAGCTCCTACAATGAGCAGTTCTTC. Protein product: CASSLGLSSSYNEQFF.

The chain uses TRBV19 and TRBJ2-3; TRBD1 might be the D (5 bases). The germline V and J ends were trimmed by 5 bases and 2 bases, with 8 bases remaining between them. In germline, CDR1 is LNHDA, CDR2 SQIVND (reference sequence). The CDR3 runs to 13 residues. For the CDR3, the DNA is TGTGCCAGTAGTGGGGCAGTCACAGATACGCAGTATTTT. Its protein is CASSGAVTDTQYF.